These 3 T cell receptor beta chains originate from one sample sequenced in a study of liver allograft versus peripheral blood T cells. Study overall: What was compared were the T cell receptor repertoires in transplanted livers and those in the peripheral blood of recipients.

TCRdb passed the reads through MiXCR, listing each CDR3 protein once. The sample has approximately 2,300 distinct CDR3 sequences, about 18% seen once; the top ten hold around 56%. The receptors stem from a human patient who had a liver transplant. Some of the T cells may derive from the graft donor.

Within the sample, this clonotype is medium-sized. The rearrangement links TRBV9 to TRBJ2-3; 10 bases agree with TRBD2. Germline CDR1 SGDLS, CDR2 YYNGEE. Trimming removed 2 bases from V and 0 bases from J; junction bases left unmatched: 15. CDR3 size: 20 residues. CDR3: CASSVYDYEREGSSTDTQYF. CDR3 DNA: TGTGCCAGCAGCGTGTACGACTACGAGCGGGAGGGCTCTAGCACAGATACGCAGTATTTT.

The V call is TRBV30, the J call TRBJ2-3; possibly TRBD1 or TRBD2 for D (7 bases each). The CDR3 covers 16 residues. The V end was cut by 3 bases, the J end by 4 bases, with 20 bases between. Germline lookup yields CDR1 GTSNPN and CDR2 SVGIG (reference sequence). The CDR3 reads CAWRDLAGGVADTQYF. CDR3 nucleotides: TGTGCCTGGAGGGACCTAGCAGGGGGGGTGGCAGATACGCAGTATTTT.

This clonotype is medium-sized within its sample. The chain joins TRBV10-3 to TRBJ1-1; D is uncertain. Germline CDR1 is ENHRY and CDR2 is SYGVKD. Trimming removed 2 bases from V and 6 bases from J, with 19 bases in between. CDR3 length equals 16 residues. The CDR3 DNA follows: TGTGCCATCAGTGAGCGCGCAGAGACATTATTTGCTGAAGCTTTCTTT. Encoded protein: CAISERAETLFAEAFF.